These 18 T cell receptor beta chains were sequenced from one sample in a study of cytomegalovirus exposure and HLA in healthy donors. Amplification used 60 Vbeta primers and 13 Jbeta primers. Method: immunoSEQ multiplex PCR; TCRdb's copy keeps in-frame clones and lacks some. The profile covers around 150,000 clones, with over 60% appearing a single time and roughly 3% taken by the ten largest. Specimen: PBMCs. These receptors were taken from a woman aged 30 to 39 in good health and CMV-seronegative.

The chain links TRBV2 to TRBJ2-2; 14 bases are a match to TRBD2. Germline loops: CDR1 SNHLY, CDR2 FYNNEI. J lost 2 bases, V lost 7 bases, and 27 bases had no gene match. This CDR3 contains 24 residues. Here the CDR3 reads CASTTHGGQGGTSGSVVNTGELFF. The CDR3 nucleotides are TGTGCCAGCACCACCCATGGAGGACAGGGGGGGACTAGCGGGAGTGTCGTCAACACCGGGGAGCTGTTTTTT.

This clone has just one count. The rearrangement links TRBV6-1 to TRBJ2-7; no reliable D call. V shed 8 bases and J shed 7 bases, with 21 bases lying between them. This CDR3 has 14 amino acids. CDR1 is MNHNS, CDR2 SASEGT, per germline. This CDR3 is CASHLDRPSEEQYF. CDR3 sequence (DNA): TGTGCCAGCCACCTCGATAGGCCTTCGGAGGAGCAGTACTTC.

This clone is a singleton in its sample. V gene TRBV30 combines with J gene TRBJ2-5; possible D gene TRBD2, 6 bases. Germline assignment: CDR1 GTSNPN and CDR2 SVGIG (reference sequence). This CDR3 spans 13 amino acids. The germline V and J ends were trimmed by 5 bases and 0 bases, with 10 bases remaining between them. CDR3 in amino acids: CAWAGSYQETQYF. The CDR3 bases are TGTGCCTGGGCCGGGAGTTACCAAGAGACCCAGTACTTC.

The chain carries TRBV28 and TRBJ1-5; possible D gene TRBD1, 5 bases. CDR1 MDHEN and CDR2 SYDVKM come from the germline V gene. The CDR3 runs 15 residues. V shed 3 bases and J shed 3 bases, with 12 bases lying between them. The CDR3 loop reads CASSFQGAPNQPQHF. The CDR3 DNA reads TGTGCCAGCAGTTTTCAAGGGGCTCCCAATCAGCCCCAGCATTTT. Based on the CDR3 plus reference TRBV28 and TRBJ1-5, the full variable domain is DVKVTQSSRYLVKRTGEKVFLECVQDMDHENMFWYRQDPGLGLRLIYFSYDVKMKEKGDIPEGYSVSREKKERFSLILESASTNQTSMYLCASSFQGAPNQPQHFGDGTRLSIL.

The genes are TRBV5-1 and TRBJ2-7; weak D call: TRBD1 (5 bases). With 5 bases removed from V and 6 bases from J, the gap between germline ends came to 9 bases. Germline assignment: CDR1 SGHRS and CDR2 YFSETQ. CDR3 length: 11 amino acids. The CDR3, as DNA: TGCGCCAGCAGGGTCCAGGGCGAGCAGTACTTC. Protein: CASRVQGEQYF.

This clone turned up a few times. The V and J genes are TRBV5-4 and TRBJ1-2; weak D call: TRBD1 (6 bases). V was cut by 2 bases and J by 2 bases, with 13 bases left in between. CDR3 length equals 15 residues. Germline V gene lookup returns CDR1 SGHNT and CDR2 YYREEE (reference sequence). CDR3 region: CASSLPGHINYGYTF. The CDR3 bases are TGTGCCAGCAGCTTACCGGGACATATAAACTATGGCTACACCTTC.

V usage is TRBV5-1 and J usage is TRBJ1-3; D perhaps matches TRBD1 (6 bases). Trimming removed 4 bases from V and 1 base from J, with 15 bases in between. The CDR3 extends over 16 amino acids. In germline, CDR1 is SGHRS, CDR2 YFSETQ. The CDR3 DNA reads as TGCGCCAGCAGCCCCGTGGGGACAAAGTCTGGAAACACCATATATTTT. Protein product: CASSPVGTKSGNTIYF.

The chain carries TRBV4-2 and TRBJ2-7; weak D call: TRBD1 (5 bases). CDR3 length: 13 amino acids. Germline values: CDR1 LGHNA, CDR2 YNFKEQ. V gave up 1 base and J gave up 4 bases, with 8 bases separating them. As DNA, the CDR3 is TGTGCCAGCAGCCAAGCAGGGCCATACGAGCAGTACTTC. Protein sequence: CASSQAGPYEQYF.

The CDR3 nucleotides are TGCAGTGCAGTGAAACGGACAGAGCAGTTCTTC. This codes for CSAVKRTEQFF. This chain uses TRBV20-1 with TRBJ2-1, with a possible D match to TRBD1 (5 bases). This CDR3 comprises 11 residues. The V end was cut by 6 bases, the J end by 10 bases, with 13 bases between. Germline V gene data show CDR1 as DFQATT and CDR2 as SNEGSKA (reference sequence).

V is TRBV4-3 and J is TRBJ1-3; D unresolved. The CDR3 has 16 residues. With 6 bases removed from V and 1 base from J, the gap between germline ends came to 16 bases. Germline V gives CDR1 LGHNA, CDR2 YSLEER. The CDR3 loop is CASRHHLLRSGNTIYF. In nucleotides, the CDR3 is TGCGCCAGCAGACATCATCTTTTGAGGTCTGGAAACACCATATATTTT.

V gene TRBV15 combines with J gene TRBJ2-5; 8 bases match TRBD2. CDR1 is LNHNV, CDR2 YYDKDF, per germline (reference sequence). Trimming at V came to 7 bases and at J to 7 bases, leaving 8 bases not matched to a gene. The CDR3 extends over 13 amino acids. CDR3 residues: CATKRGGSGTQYF. CDR3 DNA: TGTGCCACCAAACGGGGGGGCTCGGGGACCCAGTACTTC.

This chain links TRBV2 with TRBJ2-1, with TRBD1 as a possible D gene (5 bases). The CDR3 has 14 residues. Germline V CDR1 and CDR2: SNHLY, FYNNEI. V lost 6 bases to trimming and J lost 9 bases, with 18 bases between them. CDR3 protein: CASSDLHGDSEQFF. The CDR3 DNA reads TGTGCCAGCAGCGACCTACACGGCGACAGTGAGCAGTTCTTC.

V is TRBV7-8 and J is TRBJ2-1; 9 bases align to TRBD2. The ends lost 2 bases at V and 7 bases at J; junction bases unmatched: 3. Per the germline V gene, CDR1 is SGHVS and CDR2 is FQNEAQ. The CDR3 totals 14 residues. CDR3 nucleotides: TGTGCCAGCAGCTTACGGCGGGAGGGAAATGAGCAGTTCTTC. It yields the protein CASSLRREGNEQFF. Full variable domain (remainder filled in from reference TRBV7-8 and TRBJ2-1): GAGVSQSPRYKVAKRGQDVALRCDPISGHVSLFWYQQALGQGPEFLTYFQNEAQLDKSGLPSDRFFAERPEGSVSTLKIQRTQQEDSAVYLCASSLRREGNEQFFGPGTRLTVL.

This chain connects TRBV5-8 to TRBJ1-2; 7 bases are a match to TRBD1. Looked up from germline, CDR1 is SGHTS and CDR2 is YDEGEE. Germline trimming cut 6 bases from V and 0 bases from J; bases unmatched to any gene: 2. CDR3 length: 13 residues. This chain's CDR3 is CASKGAPNYGYTF. The CDR3 DNA follows: TGTGCCAGCAAGGGGGCCCCTAACTATGGCTACACCTTC.

The rearrangement links TRBV5-4 to TRBJ2-1, with TRBD2 as a possible D gene (5 bases). The CDR3 is 13 amino acids. Germline CDR1 is SGHNT and CDR2 is YYREEE (reference sequence). V lost 9 bases, J lost 4 bases, and 14 bases lay in between. The CDR3: CAIGEGGYNEQFF. The CDR3 DNA reads as TGTGCCATTGGCGAGGGCGGTTACAATGAGCAGTTCTTC.

The CDR3 spells CASSQEPGQPQHF. For the CDR3, the DNA is TGCGCCAGCAGCCAGGAACCGGGTCAGCCCCAGCATTTT. The rearrangement uses TRBV4-1 and TRBJ1-5, with unresolved D. The CDR3 contains 13 residues. Looked up from germline, CDR1 is MGHRA and CDR2 is YSYEKL. The V end was cut by 3 bases, the J end by 6 bases, with 9 bases between.

This clone has only one observation. V is TRBV5-1 and J is TRBJ1-3; D is ambiguous. CDR1 and CDR2 from the germline V gene are SGHRS and YFSETQ. The ends were cut back, 6 bases at V and 4 bases at J, with 20 bases in the middle. The CDR3 sequence is 16 residues long. The CDR3 DNA is TGCGCCAGCAATATTGGGTCCGGGAACGGCGGAAACACCATATATTTT. Residues: CASNIGSGNGGNTIYF.

This clone has only one observation. The chain links TRBV15 to TRBJ1-1, with D possibly matching TRBD1 (6 bases). Germline CDR1 reads LNHNV; CDR2 reads YYDKDF (reference sequence). The CDR3 runs 11 residues. Trimming removed 4 bases at V and 8 bases at J, with 8 bases between. CDR3 nucleotide sequence: TGTGCCACCAGCACCGGGACAGAAGCTTTCTTT. Translation gives CATSTGTEAFF.